Below are 7 T cell receptor beta chains sequenced from a single sample in a study of blood T cell repertoires in COVID-19. TCRdb's copy holds only in-frame clones and misses some; the assay was immunoSEQ multiplex PCR. The repertoire holds about 140,000 clones, with approximately 81% as singletons. Input material: PBMCs or T cells enriched from blood (not recorded which). All receptors derive from a man aged 40-55 years with acute COVID-19.

In nucleotides, the CDR3 is TGTGCCAGCAGCTTGACAGACTCCTACGAGCAGTACTTC. As protein: CASSLTDSYEQYF. This chain links TRBV5-8 with TRBJ2-7, with D hard to call. From germline, CDR1 is SGHTS and CDR2 YDEGEE. V lost 1 base and J lost 0, with 5 bases in between. The CDR3 runs 13 residues.

This rearrangement joins TRBV4-2 to TRBJ2-7; possible D gene TRBD1, 5 bases. Germline CDR1 and CDR2: LGHNA and YNFKEQ. V was pared by 1 base and J by 6 bases, with 13 bases between. This CDR3 has 14 amino acids. The CDR3 DNA follows: TGTGCCAGCAGCCAAGGAATCTCAAGGGGCGAGCAGTACTTC. It codes for CASSQGISRGEQYF.

This clone was detected only a few times. The rearrangement links TRBV6-1 to TRBJ2-1; 7 bases map to TRBD1. CDR1 and CDR2 from the germline V gene are MNHNS and SASEGT. With 4 bases clipped from V and 0 bases from J, the junction kept 9 bases outside the gene matches. This CDR3 region has 17 residues. The CDR3 protein is CASSGLRGFSSYNEQFF. CDR3 in DNA: TGTGCCAGCAGTGGCCTCAGGGGGTTTAGCTCCTACAATGAGCAGTTCTTC.

The chain combines TRBV25-1 with TRBJ2-7, with 7 nucleotides matching TRBD1. Germline V gives CDR1 MGHDK, CDR2 SYGVNS. The CDR3 has 13 residues. With 8 bases clipped from V and 3 bases from J, the junction kept 7 bases outside the gene matches. CDR3 sequence (DNA): TGTGCCAGCCGATTACAGGGGAACTACGAGCAGTACTTC. Its protein product is CASRLQGNYEQYF.

The J gene is TRBJ1-5, the V gene TRBV12-3 or TRBV12-4, with a possible D match to TRBD1 (5 bases). The CDR3 runs to 13 residues. Trimming stripped 3 bases from V and 6 bases from J, with 9 bases between. The CDR3 sequence is CASSLQGGQPQHF. The CDR3 region has the DNA TGTGCCAGCAGTTTGCAGGGCGGTCAGCCCCAGCATTTT.

The genes are TRBV13 and TRBJ2-1, with no clear D. CDR1 PRHDT and CDR2 FYEKMQ come from the germline V gene (reference sequence). V lost 5 bases and J 4 bases, leaving 6 bases between the germline ends. The CDR3 loop spans 12 amino acids. The CDR3 DNA sequence: TGTGCCAGCAGCCCCCAGTACAATGAGCAGTTCTTC. Amino acids: CASSPQYNEQFF.

This clone was seen only a few times. J is TRBJ2-3 and V is TRBV29-1, with 8 bases lining up with TRBD1. The CDR3 has 12 amino acids. From germline, CDR1 is SQVTM and CDR2 ANQGSEA. V was pared by 4 bases and J by 6 bases, with 3 bases of the junction left unmatched. Here the CDR3 reads CSVGTGTDTQYF. The CDR3 DNA reads as TGCAGCGTTGGGACAGGGACGGATACGCAGTATTTT.